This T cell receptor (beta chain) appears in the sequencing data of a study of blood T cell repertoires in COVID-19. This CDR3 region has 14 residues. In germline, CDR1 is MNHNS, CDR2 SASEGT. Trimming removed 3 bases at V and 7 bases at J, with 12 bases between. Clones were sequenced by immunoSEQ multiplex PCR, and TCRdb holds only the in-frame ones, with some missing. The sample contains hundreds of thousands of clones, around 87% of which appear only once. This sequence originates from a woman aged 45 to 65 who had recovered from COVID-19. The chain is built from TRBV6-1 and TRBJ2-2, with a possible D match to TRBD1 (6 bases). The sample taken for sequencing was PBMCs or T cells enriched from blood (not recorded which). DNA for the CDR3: TGTGCCAGCAGTGACGGGTCAGGGGTCGGGGAGCTGTTTTTT. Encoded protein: CASSDGSGVGELFF.